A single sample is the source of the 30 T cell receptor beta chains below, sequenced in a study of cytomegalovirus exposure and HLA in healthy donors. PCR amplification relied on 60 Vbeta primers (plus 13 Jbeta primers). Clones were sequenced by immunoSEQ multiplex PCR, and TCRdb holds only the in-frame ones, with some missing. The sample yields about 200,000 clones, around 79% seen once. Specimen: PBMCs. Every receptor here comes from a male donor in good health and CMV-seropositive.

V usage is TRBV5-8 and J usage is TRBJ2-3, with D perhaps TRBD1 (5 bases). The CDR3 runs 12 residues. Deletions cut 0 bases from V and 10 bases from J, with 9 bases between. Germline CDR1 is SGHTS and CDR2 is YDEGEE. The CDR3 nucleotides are TGTGCCAGCAGCTTGGAAAGGGGATCGCAGTATTTT. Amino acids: CASSLERGSQYF.

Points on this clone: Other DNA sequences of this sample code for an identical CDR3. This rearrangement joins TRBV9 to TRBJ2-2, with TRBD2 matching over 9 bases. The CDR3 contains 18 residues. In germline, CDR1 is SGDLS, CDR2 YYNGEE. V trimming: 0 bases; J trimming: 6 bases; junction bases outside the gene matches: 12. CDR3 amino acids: CASSVGHSLAGTSGELFF. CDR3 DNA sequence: TGTGCCAGCAGCGTAGGCCACTCACTAGCGGGCACTTCCGGGGAGCTGTTTTTT.

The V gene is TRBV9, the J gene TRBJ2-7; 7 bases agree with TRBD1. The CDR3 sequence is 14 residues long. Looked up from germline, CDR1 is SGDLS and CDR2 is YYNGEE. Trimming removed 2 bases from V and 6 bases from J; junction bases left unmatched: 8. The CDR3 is CASSVGQPIGEQYF. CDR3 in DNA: TGTGCCAGCAGCGTGGGACAGCCGATTGGCGAGCAGTACTTC.

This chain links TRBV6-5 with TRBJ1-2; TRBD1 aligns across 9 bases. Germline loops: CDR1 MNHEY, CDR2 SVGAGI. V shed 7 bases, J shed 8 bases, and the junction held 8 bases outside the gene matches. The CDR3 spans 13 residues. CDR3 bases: TGTGCCAGCATCGGACAGGGGTCCCTGGGCTACACCTTC. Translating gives CASIGQGSLGYTF.

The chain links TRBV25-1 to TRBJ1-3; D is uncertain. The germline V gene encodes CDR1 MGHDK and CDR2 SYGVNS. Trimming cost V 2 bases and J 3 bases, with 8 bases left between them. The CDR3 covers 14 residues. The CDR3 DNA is TGTGCCAGCAGTGAAGCGGGGATTGGAAACACCATATATTTT. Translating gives CASSEAGIGNTIYF.

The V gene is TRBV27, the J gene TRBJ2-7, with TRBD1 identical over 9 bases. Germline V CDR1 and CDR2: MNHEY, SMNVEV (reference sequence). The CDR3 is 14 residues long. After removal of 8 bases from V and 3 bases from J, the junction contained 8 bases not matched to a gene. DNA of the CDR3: TGTGCCAGCGCCCTAACGGGACAGGGCTACGAGCAGTACTTC. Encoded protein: CASALTGQGYEQYF.

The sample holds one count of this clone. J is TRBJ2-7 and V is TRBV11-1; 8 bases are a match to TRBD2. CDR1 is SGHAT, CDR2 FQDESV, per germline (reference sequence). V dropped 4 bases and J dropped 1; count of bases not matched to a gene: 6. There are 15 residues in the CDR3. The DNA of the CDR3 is TGTGCCAGCAGCTCCATAGCGGGGAGTTCCTACGAGCAGTACTTC. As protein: CASSSIAGSSYEQYF.

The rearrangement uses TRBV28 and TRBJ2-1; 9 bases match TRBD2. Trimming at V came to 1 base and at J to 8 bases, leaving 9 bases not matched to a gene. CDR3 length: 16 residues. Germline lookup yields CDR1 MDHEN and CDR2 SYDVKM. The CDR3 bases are TGTGCCAGCAGTTTATCCCTTAGCGGGAGTGGGGATGAGCAGTTCTTC. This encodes CASSLSLSGSGDEQFF.

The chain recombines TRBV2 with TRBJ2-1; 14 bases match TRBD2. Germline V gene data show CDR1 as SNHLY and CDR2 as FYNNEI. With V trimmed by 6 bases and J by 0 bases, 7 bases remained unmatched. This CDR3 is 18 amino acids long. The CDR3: CASRSGLAGGLSYNEQFF. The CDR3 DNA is TGTGCCAGCAGGTCCGGACTAGCGGGGGGCCTCTCCTACAATGAGCAGTTCTTC.

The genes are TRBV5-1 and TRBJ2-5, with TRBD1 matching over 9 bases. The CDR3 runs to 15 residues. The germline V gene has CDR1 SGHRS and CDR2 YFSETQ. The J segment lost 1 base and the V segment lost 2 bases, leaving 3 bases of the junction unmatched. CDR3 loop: CASSFVQGAQETQYF. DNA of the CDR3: TGCGCCAGCAGCTTCGTACAGGGGGCCCAAGAGACCCAGTACTTC.

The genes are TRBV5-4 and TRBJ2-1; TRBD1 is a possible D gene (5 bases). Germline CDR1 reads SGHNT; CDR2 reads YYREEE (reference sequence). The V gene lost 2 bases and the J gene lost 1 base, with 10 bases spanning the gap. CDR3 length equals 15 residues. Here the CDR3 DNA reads TGTGCCAGCAGCTTTGTCCAGGGTTCCTACAATGAGCAGTTCTTC. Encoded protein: CASSFVQGSYNEQFF.

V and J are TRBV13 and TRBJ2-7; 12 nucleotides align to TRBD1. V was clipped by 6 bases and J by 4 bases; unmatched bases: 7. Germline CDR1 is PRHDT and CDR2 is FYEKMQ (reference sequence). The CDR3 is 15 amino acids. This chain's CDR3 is CASRRGQGAGYEQYF. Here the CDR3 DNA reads TGTGCCAGCAGAAGGGGACAGGGGGCAGGGTACGAGCAGTACTTC.

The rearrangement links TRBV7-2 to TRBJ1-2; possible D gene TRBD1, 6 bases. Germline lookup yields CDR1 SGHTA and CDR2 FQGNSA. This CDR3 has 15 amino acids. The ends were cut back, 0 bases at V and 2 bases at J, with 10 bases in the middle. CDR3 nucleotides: TGTGCCAGCAGCTTAGCATGGACAGTCAACTATGGCTACACCTTC. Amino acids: CASSLAWTVNYGYTF.

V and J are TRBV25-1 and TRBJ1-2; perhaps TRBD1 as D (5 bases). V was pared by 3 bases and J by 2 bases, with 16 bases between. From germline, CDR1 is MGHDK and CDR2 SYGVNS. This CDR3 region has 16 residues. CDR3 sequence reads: CASSEGRALVNYGYTF. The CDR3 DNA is TGTGCCAGCAGTGAGGGCAGGGCACTTGTCAACTATGGCTACACCTTC.

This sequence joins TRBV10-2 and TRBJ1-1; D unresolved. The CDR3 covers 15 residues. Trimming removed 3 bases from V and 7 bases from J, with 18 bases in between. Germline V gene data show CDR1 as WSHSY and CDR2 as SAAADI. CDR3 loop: CASSEIRRPPDEAFF. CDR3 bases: TGCGCCAGCAGTGAAATAAGGAGGCCCCCAGATGAAGCTTTCTTT.

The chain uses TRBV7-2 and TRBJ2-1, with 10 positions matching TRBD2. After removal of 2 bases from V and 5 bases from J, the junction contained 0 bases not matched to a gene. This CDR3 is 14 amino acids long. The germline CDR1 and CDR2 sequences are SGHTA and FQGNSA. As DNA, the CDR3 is TGTGCCAGCAGCTTAACTAGCGGGAACAATGAGCAGTTCTTC. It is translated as CASSLTSGNNEQFF.

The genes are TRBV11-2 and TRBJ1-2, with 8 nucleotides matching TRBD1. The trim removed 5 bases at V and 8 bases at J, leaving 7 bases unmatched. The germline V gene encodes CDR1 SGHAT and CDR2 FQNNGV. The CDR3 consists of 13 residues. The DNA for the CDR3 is TGTGCCAGCAGCATCGACAGGGGAGGAGGCTACACCTTC. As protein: CASSIDRGGGYTF.

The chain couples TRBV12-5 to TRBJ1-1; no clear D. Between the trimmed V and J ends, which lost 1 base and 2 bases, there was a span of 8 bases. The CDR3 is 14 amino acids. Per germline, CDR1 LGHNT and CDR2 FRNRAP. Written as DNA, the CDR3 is TGTGCTAGTGGTTTGGGATCAGGTAACACTGAAGCTTTCTTT. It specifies CASGLGSGNTEAFF.

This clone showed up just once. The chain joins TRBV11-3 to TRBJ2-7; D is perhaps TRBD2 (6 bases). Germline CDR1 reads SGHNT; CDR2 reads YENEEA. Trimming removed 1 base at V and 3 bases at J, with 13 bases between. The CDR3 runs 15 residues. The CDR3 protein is CASSLGYRDFYEQYF. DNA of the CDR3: TGTGCCAGCAGCTTAGGGTACCGGGACTTCTACGAGCAGTACTTC.

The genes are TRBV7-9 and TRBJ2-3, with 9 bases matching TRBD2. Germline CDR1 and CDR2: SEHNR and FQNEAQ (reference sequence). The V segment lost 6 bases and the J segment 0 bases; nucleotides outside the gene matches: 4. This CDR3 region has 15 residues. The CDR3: CASRTSGGSTDTQYF. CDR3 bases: TGTGCCAGCAGGACTAGCGGAGGAAGCACAGATACGCAGTATTTT.

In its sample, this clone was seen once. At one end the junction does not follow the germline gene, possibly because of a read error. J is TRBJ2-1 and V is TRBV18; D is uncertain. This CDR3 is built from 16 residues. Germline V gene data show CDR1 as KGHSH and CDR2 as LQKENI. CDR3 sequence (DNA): TGTGCCGGCTCACCACCGGGCAGGTTCCCCTACAATGAGCAGTTCTTC. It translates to CAGSPPGRFPYNEQFF.

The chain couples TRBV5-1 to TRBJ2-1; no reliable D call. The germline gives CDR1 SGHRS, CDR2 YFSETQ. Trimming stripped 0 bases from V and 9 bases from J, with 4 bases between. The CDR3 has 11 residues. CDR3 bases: TGCGCCAGCAGCTTGGCCCGTGAGCAGTTCTTC. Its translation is CASSLAREQFF. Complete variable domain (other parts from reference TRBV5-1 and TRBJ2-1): KAGVTQTPRYLIKTRGQQVTLSCSPISGHRSVSWYQQTPGQGLQFLFEYFSETQRNKGNFPGRFSGRQFSNSRSEMNVSTLELGDSALYLCASSLAREQFFGPGTRLTVL.

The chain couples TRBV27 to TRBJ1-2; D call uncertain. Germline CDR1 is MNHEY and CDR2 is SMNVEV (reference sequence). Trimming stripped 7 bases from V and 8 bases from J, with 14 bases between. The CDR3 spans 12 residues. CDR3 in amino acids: CASTSGVGGYTF. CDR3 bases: TGTGCCAGCACCTCCGGGGTCGGAGGCTACACCTTC.

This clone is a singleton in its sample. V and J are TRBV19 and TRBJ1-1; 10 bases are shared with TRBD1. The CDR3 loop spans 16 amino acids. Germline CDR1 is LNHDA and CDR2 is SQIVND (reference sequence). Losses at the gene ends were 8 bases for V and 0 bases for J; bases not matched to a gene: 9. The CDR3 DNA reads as TGTGCCAGTCGGGACAGGGGCCTTGACATGAACACTGAAGCTTTCTTT. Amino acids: CASRDRGLDMNTEAFF.

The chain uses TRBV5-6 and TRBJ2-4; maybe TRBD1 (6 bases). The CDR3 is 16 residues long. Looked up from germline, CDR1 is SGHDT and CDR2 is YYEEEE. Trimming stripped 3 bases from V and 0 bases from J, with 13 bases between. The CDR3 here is CASSSRQALAKNIQYF. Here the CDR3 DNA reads TGTGCCAGCAGCTCTAGACAGGCGTTAGCCAAAAACATTCAGTACTTC.

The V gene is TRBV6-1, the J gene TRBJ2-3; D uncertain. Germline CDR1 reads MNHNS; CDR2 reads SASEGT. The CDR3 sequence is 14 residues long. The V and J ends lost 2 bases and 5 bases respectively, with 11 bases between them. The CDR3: CASSEPRLGDTQYF. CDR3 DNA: TGTGCCAGCAGTGAACCGCGACTCGGAGATACGCAGTATTTT.

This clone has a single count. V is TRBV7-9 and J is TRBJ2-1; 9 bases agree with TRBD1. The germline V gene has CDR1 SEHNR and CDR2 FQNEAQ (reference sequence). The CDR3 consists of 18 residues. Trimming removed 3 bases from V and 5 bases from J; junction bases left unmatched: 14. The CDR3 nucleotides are TGTGCCAGCAGCTTCGTACCCGGCCGGGACAGGGAGGACAATGAGCAGTTCTTC. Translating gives CASSFVPGRDREDNEQFF.

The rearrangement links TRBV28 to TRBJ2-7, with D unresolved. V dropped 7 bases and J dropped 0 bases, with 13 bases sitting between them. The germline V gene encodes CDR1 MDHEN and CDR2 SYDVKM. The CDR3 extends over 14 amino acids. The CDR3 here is CASISTKPSYEQYF. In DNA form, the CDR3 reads TGTGCCAGCATATCGACAAAGCCCTCCTACGAGCAGTACTTC.

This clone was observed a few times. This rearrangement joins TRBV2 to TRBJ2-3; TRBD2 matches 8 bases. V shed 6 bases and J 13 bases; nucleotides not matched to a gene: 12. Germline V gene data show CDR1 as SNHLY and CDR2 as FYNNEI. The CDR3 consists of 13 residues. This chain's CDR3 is CASSASIAGWEYF. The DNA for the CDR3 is TGTGCCAGCAGCGCATCGATAGCGGGGTGGGAGTATTTT.

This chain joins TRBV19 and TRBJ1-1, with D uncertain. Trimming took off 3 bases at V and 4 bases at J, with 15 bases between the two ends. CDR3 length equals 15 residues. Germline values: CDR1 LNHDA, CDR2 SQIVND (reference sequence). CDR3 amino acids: CASSMGDRGGTEAFF. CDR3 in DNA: TGTGCCAGTAGTATGGGTGACCGGGGAGGCACTGAAGCTTTCTTT.